The 20 T cell receptor beta chains given below trace back to one sample, sequenced in a study of shared clonotypes between healthy human individuals. Method: immunoSEQ multiplex PCR; TCRdb's copy keeps in-frame clones and lacks some. This table holds around 990,000 clones, 60% to 85% found once. Sequencing was carried out using memory CD4+ T cells from PBMCs. Subset specified: CD45RA-negative fraction. These receptors were obtained from a man aged 18 to 29 in good health. Some clones in this sample may be carry-over from other donors' samples.

The chain has TRBV9 and TRBJ2-5; D remains unclear. Germline V gene data show CDR1 as SGDLS and CDR2 as YYNGEE. The CDR3 sequence is 13 residues long. Trimming took 0 bases from V and 4 from J, leaving 7 bases between them. CDR3 sequence reads: CASSVDWGETQYF. The CDR3 DNA is TGTGCCAGCAGCGTAGACTGGGGAGAGACCCAGTACTTC.

The chain combines TRBV29-1 with TRBJ2-7; 8 bases align to TRBD1. Trimming removed 1 base from V and 5 bases from J; junction bases left unmatched: 4. The CDR3 totals 13 residues. Germline V gives CDR1 SQVTM, CDR2 ANQGSEA. CDR3 residues: CSVEGQGKNEQYF. In DNA form, the CDR3 reads TGCAGCGTTGAAGGACAGGGGAAAAACGAGCAGTACTTC.

The chain links TRBV25-1 to TRBJ1-1; no clear D. The germline gives CDR1 MGHDK, CDR2 SYGVNS. The CDR3 has 15 amino acids. With 5 bases removed from V and 0 bases from J, the gap between germline ends came to 13 bases. DNA for the CDR3: TGTGCCAGCAGTCCTCCGGTCGGGCTGAACACTGAAGCTTTCTTT. Translation: CASSPPVGLNTEAFF.

The genes are TRBV28 and TRBJ2-7, with no clear D. The ends were cut back, 5 bases at V and 6 bases at J, with 8 bases in the middle. This CDR3 has 11 residues. Germline loops: CDR1 MDHEN, CDR2 SYDVKM. CDR3 loop: CASSVTREQYF. CDR3 bases: TGTGCCAGCAGTGTGACCCGCGAGCAGTACTTC.

The chain recombines TRBV2 with TRBJ1-2; 7 bases are a match to TRBD1. Per germline, CDR1 SNHLY and CDR2 FYNNEI. V was clipped by 6 bases and J by 0 bases; unmatched bases: 10. This CDR3 comprises 16 residues. CDR3 loop: CASSGQAVISNYGYTF. The DNA for the CDR3 is TGTGCCAGCAGCGGACAGGCCGTTATATCTAACTATGGCTACACCTTC.

The chain joins TRBV20-1 to TRBJ2-7; D remains unclear. This CDR3 has 11 amino acids. Germline-derived CDR1 and CDR2 are DFQATT and SNEGSKA (reference sequence). V was shortened by 3 bases and J by 9 bases, with 12 bases between the two germline ends. The DNA of the CDR3 is TGCAGTGCTAGTGAAGGGAAAGGGCAGTACTTC. It encodes CSASEGKGQYF.

The rearrangement uses TRBV28 and TRBJ2-5; the match to TRBD1 covers 8 bases. J lost 4 bases, V lost 6 bases, and 4 bases had no gene match. From germline, CDR1 is MDHEN and CDR2 SYDVKM. CDR3 length equals 13 residues. The CDR3, as DNA: TGTGCCAGCAGAAAACAGGGGGTAGAGACCCAGTACTTC. Residues: CASRKQGVETQYF.

This clone was counted only a few times. The CDR3 reads CASSQGYNQPQHF. CDR3 nucleotides: TGTGCCAGTAGTCAGGGGTACAATCAGCCCCAGCATTTT. The chain couples TRBV19 to TRBJ1-5; D possibly corresponds to TRBD1 (6 bases). V was trimmed by 5 bases and J by 3 bases, leaving 8 bases between them. Per germline, CDR1 LNHDA and CDR2 SQIVND (reference sequence). The CDR3 runs to 13 residues.

This clone turned up a few times. The CDR3 loop reads CAITRTGDGYTF. The CDR3 bases are TGTGCCATCACCCGGACAGGGGATGGCTACACCTTC. This chain uses TRBV10-3 with TRBJ1-2; TRBD1 aligns across 9 bases. J gave up 6 bases and V 7 bases, and 3 bases lay outside the gene matches. Looked up from germline, CDR1 is ENHRY and CDR2 is SYGVKD. The CDR3 sequence is 12 residues long.

The J gene is TRBJ1-2, the V gene TRBV6-5, with TRBD1 matching 7 bases. Trimming cost V 7 bases and J 6 bases; bases outside gene matches: 8. The CDR3 is 13 residues long. Germline V gene lookup returns CDR1 MNHEY and CDR2 SVGAGI. For the CDR3, the DNA is TGTGCCAGCAACCGACAGGGCGGGCATGGCTACACCTTC. Its protein is CASNRQGGHGYTF.

The genes are TRBV5-5 and TRBJ1-2, with TRBD1 as a possible D gene (5 bases). Germline V CDR1 and CDR2: SGHKS, YYEKEE (reference sequence). This CDR3 has 14 amino acids. V lost 0 bases and J lost 4, with 10 bases in between. This CDR3 is CASSLVGRGYGYTF. The CDR3 nucleotides read TGTGCCAGCAGCTTGGTCGGGAGGGGCTATGGCTACACCTTC.

This rearrangement joins TRBV18 to TRBJ2-4, with D hard to call. Trimming took off 3 bases at V and 0 bases at J, with 9 bases between the two ends. The V gene's germline CDR1 is KGHSH and CDR2 LQKENI. There are 15 residues in the CDR3. The CDR3: CASSPAGLAKNIQYF. In DNA form, the CDR3 reads TGTGCCAGCTCACCGGCCGGCTTAGCCAAAAACATTCAGTACTTC.

V and J are TRBV18 and TRBJ2-4, with TRBD2 identical over 8 bases. CDR3 length: 17 amino acids. Trimming removed 3 bases from V and 0 bases from J; junction bases left unmatched: 7. CDR1 KGHSH and CDR2 LQKENI come from the germline V gene. In DNA, the CDR3 is TGTGCCAGCTCACCGCCGGGGAGCGGGGGAGCCAAAAACATTCAGTACTTC. It is translated as CASSPPGSGGAKNIQYF.

The chain recombines TRBV6-1 with TRBJ1-3; D gene unclear. CDR3 length: 18 residues. V lost 0 bases, J lost 0 bases, and 15 bases lay in between. From germline, CDR1 is MNHNS and CDR2 SASEGT. The CDR3 is CASSEALGGTNSGNTIYF. The CDR3 DNA reads as TGTGCCAGCAGTGAAGCGCTTGGAGGCACTAACTCTGGAAACACCATATATTTT.

This clone was seen only a few times. The genes are TRBV4-2 and TRBJ2-7; 7 positions agree with TRBD2. Unmatched junction bases numbered 3, after V lost 1 base and J lost 0 bases. Germline V gives CDR1 LGHNA, CDR2 YNFKEQ. The CDR3 is made up of 15 amino acids. CDR3 sequence reads: CASSQGGDYSYEQYF. CDR3 DNA sequence: TGTGCCAGCAGCCAAGGAGGGGACTACTCCTACGAGCAGTACTTC.

About this clone itself: This sample also contains other DNA sequences that code for the same CDR3. This sequence joins TRBV6-6 and TRBJ1-4, with D maybe TRBD1 (6 bases). V was pared by 6 bases and J by 7 bases, with 15 bases between. Germline V gives CDR1 MNHNY, CDR2 SVGAGI (reference sequence). This CDR3 is 14 amino acids long. The CDR3 loop is CASSLQGGGEKLFF. CDR3 nucleotide sequence: TGTGCCAGCAGCCTACAGGGAGGTGGTGAAAAACTGTTTTTT.

This clone was seen a handful of times. It may be a read error: a sequence one base away is much more abundant. Other DNA sequences within the sample encode an identical CDR3. The chain combines TRBV28 with TRBJ1-5; D is undetermined. V was pared by 3 bases and J by 4 bases, with 7 bases between. The germline gives CDR1 MDHEN, CDR2 SYDVKM. CDR3 length equals 13 residues. CDR3 nucleotide sequence: TGTGCCAGCAGTTTCCAAGGGAATCAGCCCCAGCATTTT. Amino acid sequence: CASSFQGNQPQHF.

CDR3 nucleotide sequence: TGTGCCAGCAGCTTCTTCCGGGACTATGGCTACACCTTC. Translating it yields CASSFFRDYGYTF. The J gene is TRBJ1-2, the V gene TRBV5-8, with D unclear. The CDR3 has 13 amino acids. V was shortened by 2 bases and J by 3 bases, with 8 bases between the two germline ends. Germline CDR1 SGHTS, CDR2 YDEGEE.

The rearrangement links TRBV28 to TRBJ1-1; no definite D call. V was clipped by 6 bases and J by 0 bases, with 11 bases between them. The CDR3 consists of 14 residues. Germline assignment: CDR1 MDHEN and CDR2 SYDVKM. The CDR3 sequence: CASRVTRLNTEAFF. The CDR3 DNA follows: TGTGCCAGCAGGGTCACCCGCTTGAACACTGAAGCTTTCTTT.

As to this clone: Within the sample, other DNA sequences also encode this same CDR3. The chain joins TRBV18 to TRBJ1-1, with D uncertain. V was trimmed by 6 bases and J by 1 base, leaving 12 bases between them. This CDR3 region has 14 residues. The germline CDR1 and CDR2 sequences are KGHSH and LQKENI. In DNA, the CDR3 is TGTGCCAGCTCTCCCCTGGACGGGAACACTGAAGCTTTCTTT. Translating it yields CASSPLDGNTEAFF.